This TCR beta chain was retrieved from a study of circulating CD8 cells and anti-PD-1 response in melanoma. Study-level points and caveats: At M1, fewer than 8% of TRB clonotypes appeared in multiple subsets.

Four subsets defined by PD-1 and/or TIGIT were sorted from live CD3+CD8+TCRalphabeta+ cells. Each library started from about 15 ng of total RNA using the QIAseq Immune Repertoire TCR panel. TCRdb used MiXCR to reprocess the reads, holding one entry per CDR3 protein. The sample has under 1,000 distinct CDR3 sequences; 7.5% to 8.5% are singletons. J lost 6 bases, V lost 5 bases, and 12 bases had no gene match. Germline-derived CDR1 and CDR2 are MNHEY and SVGAGI. This CDR3 has 17 amino acids. Sample share makes this clonotype medium-sized. Antigen specificity is unknown. The source is a human donor with melanoma. The gene calls are TRBV6-5 and TRBJ2-5, with 13 bases aligning to TRBD2. Material: CD8+ T cells from PBMCs, obtained at baseline or after one month of anti-PD-1 therapy (not recorded which). The CDR3 protein is CASSAKRLAGGGKTQYF. For the CDR3, the DNA is TGTGCCAGCAGTGCCAAGAGACTAGCGGGGGGAGGGAAGACCCAGTACTTC.